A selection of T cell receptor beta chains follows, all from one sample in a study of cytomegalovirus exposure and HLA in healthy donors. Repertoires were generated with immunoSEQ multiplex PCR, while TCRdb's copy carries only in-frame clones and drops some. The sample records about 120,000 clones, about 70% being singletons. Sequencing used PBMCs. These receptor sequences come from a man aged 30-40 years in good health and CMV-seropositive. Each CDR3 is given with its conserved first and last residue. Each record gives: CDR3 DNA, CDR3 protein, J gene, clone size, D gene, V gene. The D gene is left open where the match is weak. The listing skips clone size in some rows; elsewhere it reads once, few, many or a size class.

TGCGCCAGCAGCCAGGGACAGAGCTCTGGAAACACCATATATTTT	CASSQGQSSGNTIYF	TRBJ1-3	medium-sized	TRBD1	TRBV5-1
TGCGCCAGCAGCTTCGGAGGCCCTAACACTGAAGCTTTCTTT	CASSFGGPNTEAFF	TRBJ1-1	few	NA	TRBV5-1
TGTGCCAGCAGCTCGACAGGGGGCGAGGTAGGGGAGACCCAGTACTTC	CASSSTGGEVGETQYF	TRBJ2-5	NA	TRBD1	TRBV11-1
TGTGCCAGCAGTGAAGCCACTGACTATGCTGAGCAGTTCTTC	CASSEATDYAEQFF	TRBJ2-1	NA	NA	TRBV6-1
TGTGCCAGCACCTTGGTGGTGACAGATGGCTACACCTTC	CASTLVVTDGYTF	TRBJ1-2	NA	NA	TRBV6-1
TGTGCCAGCAGTGTCCGACAGTGGGAGGGCACAGATACGCAGTATTTT	CASSVRQWEGTDTQYF	TRBJ2-3	NA	NA	TRBV25-1
TGCAGCGTTGTGGAACAGGGAAGAGGGAGCAATCAGCCCCAGCATTTT	CSVVEQGRGSNQPQHF	TRBJ1-5	NA	NA	TRBV29-1
TGTGCCAGCAGCGACCGTGGACAGGGGAGAGGCGGGGAGCTGTTTTTT	CASSDRGQGRGGELFF	TRBJ2-2	NA	TRBD1	TRBV5-6
TGTGCCAGTAGTTTTAAACCTGGGACTGCCGAGCTCTATGGCTACACCTTC	CASSFKPGTAELYGYTF	TRBJ1-2	NA	NA	TRBV19
TGTGCCAGCAGTCCTCGGGGGGGACAGCCTAACTCTAATGGAAACACCATATATTTT	CASSPRGGQPNSNGNTIYF	TRBJ1-3	once	TRBD1	TRBV27
TGTGCCAGCGCGGGACAGGGGAACACAGATACGCAGTATTTT	CASAGQGNTDTQYF	TRBJ2-3	NA	TRBD1	TRBV2
TGTGCCAGCAGATACCGGGACAGTCGAGAGACCCAGTACTTC	CASRYRDSRETQYF	TRBJ2-5	NA	TRBD1	TRBV2
TGTGCCTGGGCCCTCCTTAGCGGGAGCTTCTTAAGCTCCTACAATGAGCAGTTCTTC	CAWALLSGSFLSSYNEQFF	TRBJ2-1	NA	TRBD2	TRBV30
TGCGCCAGCAGCCCTCGGGTAGGGGGCCTGGGGGAAAAACTGTTTTTT	CASSPRVGGLGEKLFF	TRBJ1-4	few	TRBD1	TRBV5-1
TGTGCCAGCAGCTTGAGGGCTAGCGGAGATACGCAGTATTTT	CASSLRASGDTQYF	TRBJ2-3	NA	TRBD2	TRBV7-3
TGTGCCAGCAGCCTAGCTCTAGCGGGAGGCCCAAGCTCCTACAATGAGCAGTTCTTC	CASSLALAGGPSSYNEQFF	TRBJ2-1	NA	TRBD2	TRBV14
TGTGCCAGCAGCTTCAAACAGGGGTCGGGCACTGAAGCTTTCTTT	CASSFKQGSGTEAFF	TRBJ1-1	NA	TRBD1	TRBV11-3
TGTGCCAGCAGGGGACAGGGGGGCCCCTACGAGCAGTACTTC	CASRGQGGPYEQYF	TRBJ2-7	NA	TRBD1	TRBV2
TGTGCCAGCAGCTCCCTCCCGGGACAGACGGCCTATGGCTACACCTTC	CASSSLPGQTAYGYTF	TRBJ1-2	NA	TRBD1	TRBV5-6
TGTGCCAGCAGCTTCCTGCCTAGCGTACTAAGCTCCTACAATGAGCAGTTCTTC	CASSFLPSVLSSYNEQFF	TRBJ2-1	NA	NA	TRBV11-3
TGTGCCAGCAGCTCCAAACGGGTAGATACGCAGTATTTT	CASSSKRVDTQYF	TRBJ2-3	NA	NA	TRBV9
TGTGCCAGCAGAGCGGGTCCGGGCAGTTACGAGCAGTACTTC	CASRAGPGSYEQYF	TRBJ2-7	NA	NA	TRBV27
TGTGCCAGCAGTGGGACAGTCTCTGGGGCCAACGTCCTGACTTTC	CASSGTVSGANVLTF	TRBJ2-6	few	NA	TRBV6-1
TGTGCCAGCAGCTTGGATCTGGGAAGGGGCTACGAGCAGTACTTC	CASSLDLGRGYEQYF	TRBJ2-7	NA	NA	TRBV5-5
TGTGCCAGCAGCCCCGGGGCGGGGGGGGGCCTTAGAGATACGCAGTATTTT	CASSPGAGGGLRDTQYF	TRBJ2-3	NA	TRBD2	TRBV7-3
TGTGCCAGCAGCTTAGTGGGTGGCGGGGGGGGCGTAAGGGAGACCCAGTACTTC	CASSLVGGGGGVRETQYF	TRBJ2-5	NA	TRBD2	TRBV7-8
TGTGCCAGCACCCTAGGGAAGGGGATCATGGGCTACACCTTC	CASTLGKGIMGYTF	TRBJ1-2	NA	NA	TRBV27
TGTGCCAGCAGTTTATCTCGACGCGGTGGTAATCAGCCCCAGCATTTT	CASSLSRRGGNQPQHF	TRBJ1-5	NA	NA	TRBV27
TGTGCCAGTAGTGGAGCCACTGGACAGGGGGCGAATCAGCCCCAGCATTTT	CASSGATGQGANQPQHF	TRBJ1-5	few	TRBD1	TRBV19
TGTGCCAGCAGTGAATTCCCGGGAGATCTCTTTCATACGCAGTATTTT	CASSEFPGDLFHTQYF	TRBJ2-3	NA	NA	TRBV25-1
TGTGCCAGCAGCTTGGACCTTCGGGGGGCCAACGAGCAGTACTTC	CASSLDLRGANEQYF	TRBJ2-7	NA	NA	TRBV7-2
TGTGCCTGGAGTGTACGGGACAGGGGGTATGGCTACACCTTC	CAWSVRDRGYGYTF	TRBJ1-2	few	TRBD1	TRBV30
TGCGCCAGCAGCTTGCGGGTAGCGGGGGCGTCCGGGGAGCTGTTTTTT	CASSLRVAGASGELFF	TRBJ2-2	few	TRBD2	TRBV5-1
TGCGCCAGCAGCCGGGACAGGGTCTATGGCTACACCTTC	CASSRDRVYGYTF	TRBJ1-2	NA	TRBD1	TRBV5-1
TGTGCCAGCAGCTCCCTATGGCGGGACAGGGGACCGGAGAGGAATCAGCCCCAGCATTTT	CASSSLWRDRGPERNQPQHF	TRBJ1-5	NA	TRBD1	TRBV27